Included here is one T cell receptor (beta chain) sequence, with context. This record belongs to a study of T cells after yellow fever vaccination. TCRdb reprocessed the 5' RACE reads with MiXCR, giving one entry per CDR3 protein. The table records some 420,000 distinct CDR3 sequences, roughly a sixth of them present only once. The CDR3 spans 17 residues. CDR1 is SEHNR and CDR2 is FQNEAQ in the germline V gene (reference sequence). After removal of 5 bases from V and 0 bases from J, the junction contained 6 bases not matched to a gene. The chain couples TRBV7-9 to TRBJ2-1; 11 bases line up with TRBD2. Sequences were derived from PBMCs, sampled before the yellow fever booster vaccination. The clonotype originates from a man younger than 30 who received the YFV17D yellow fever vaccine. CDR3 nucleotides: TGTGCCAGCAGCCAGCTAGCGGGGGGTTTCTCCTACAATGAGCAGTTCTTC. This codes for CASSQLAGGFSYNEQFF.